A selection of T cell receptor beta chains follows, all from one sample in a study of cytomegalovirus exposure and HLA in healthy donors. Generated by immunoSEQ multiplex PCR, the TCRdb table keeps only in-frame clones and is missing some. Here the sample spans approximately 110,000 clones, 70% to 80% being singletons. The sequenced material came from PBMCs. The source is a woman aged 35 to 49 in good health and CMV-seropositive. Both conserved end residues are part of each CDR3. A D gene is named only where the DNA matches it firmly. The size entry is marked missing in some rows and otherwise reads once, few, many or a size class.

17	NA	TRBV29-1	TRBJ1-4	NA	TGCAGCGTTGAGGTGGGGGCAGGGACAATAACTAATGAAAAACTGTTTTTT	CSVEVGAGTITNEKLFF
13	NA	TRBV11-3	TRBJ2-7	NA	TGTGCCAGCAGCTTAGCGGTAGCTTACGAGCAGTACTTC	CASSLAVAYEQYF
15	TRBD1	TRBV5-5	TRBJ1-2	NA	TGTGCCAGCAGCTTGGCCGGGACAGGGGTCTATGGCTACACCTTC	CASSLAGTGVYGYTF
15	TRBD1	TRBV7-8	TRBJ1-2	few	TGTGCCAGCAGCTTAGGTACAGGGGTGGCAGGTGGCTACACCTTC	CASSLGTGVAGGYTF
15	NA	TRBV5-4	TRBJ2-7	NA	TGTGCCAGCAGCTTGGGGGGGGACGCGGGCTACGAGCAGTACTTC	CASSLGGDAGYEQYF
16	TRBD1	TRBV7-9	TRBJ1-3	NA	TGTGCCAGCAGCCCACGACAGGGAACTTCCCGAAACACCATATATTTT	CASSPRQGTSRNTIYF
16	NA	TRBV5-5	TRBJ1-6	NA	TGTGCCAGCAGCTTCCTCGACACCCGCGGGGGTTCACCCCTCCACTTT	CASSFLDTRGGSPLHF
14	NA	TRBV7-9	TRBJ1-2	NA	TGTGCCAGCAGCTTACCAGGGGAAAACTATGGCTACACCTTC	CASSLPGENYGYTF
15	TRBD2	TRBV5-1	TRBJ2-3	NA	TGCGCCAGCAGCCTCGGACTAGCGGTGGCAGATACGCAGTATTTT	CASSLGLAVADTQYF
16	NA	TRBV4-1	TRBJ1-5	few	TGCGCCAGCAGTCAACCGCGCGCGGGGGGTGGACAGCCCCAGCATTTT	CASSQPRAGGGQPQHF
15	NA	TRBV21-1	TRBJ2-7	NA	TGTGCCAGCAGCAAAGAAAGGAGGGAGCCTTACGAGCAGTACTTC	CASSKERREPYEQYF
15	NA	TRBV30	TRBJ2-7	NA	TGTGCCTGGAGGGCAGCGGTCCTAAGCTCCTACGAGCAGTACTTC	CAWRAAVLSSYEQYF
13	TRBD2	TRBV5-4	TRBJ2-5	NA	TGTGCCAGCCGAGCGGGGGGCGAGGAGACCCAGTACTTC	CASRAGGEETQYF
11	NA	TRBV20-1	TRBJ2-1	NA	TGCAGTGCCAACCGCGGGAATGAGCAGTTCTTC	CSANRGNEQFF
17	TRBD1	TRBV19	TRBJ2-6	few	TGTGCCAGTAGGAGGACAGGGATGGGCTCTGGGGCCAACGTCCTGACTTTC	CASRRTGMGSGANVLTF
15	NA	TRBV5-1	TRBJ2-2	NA	TGCGCCAGCAGCTTGGAGGCTAGCAAGGCCGGGGAGCTGTTTTTT	CASSLEASKAGELFF
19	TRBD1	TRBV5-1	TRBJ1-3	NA	TGCGCCAGCAGCCGAAACTTACACCGACAGGGGGCAACTGGAAACACCATATATTTT	CASSRNLHRQGATGNTIYF
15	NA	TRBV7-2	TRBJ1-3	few	TGTGCCAGCAGCTTAAAATGGGCAGACAGAAACACCATATATTTT	CASSLKWADRNTIYF
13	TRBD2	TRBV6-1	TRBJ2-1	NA	TGTGCCAGCAGTGTTAGCGGGAGAAATGAGCAGTTCTTC	CASSVSGRNEQFF
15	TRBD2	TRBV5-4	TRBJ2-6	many	TGTGCCAGCAGCTCACTAGCGGGGGGGGCCAACGTCCTGACTTTC	CASSSLAGGANVLTF
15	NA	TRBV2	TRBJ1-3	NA	TGTGCCAGCAGGCAACATCGGAGCTCTGGAAACACCATATATTTT	CASRQHRSSGNTIYF
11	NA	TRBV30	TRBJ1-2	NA	TGTGCCTGGCCTCGCCCTAATGGCTACACCTTC	CAWPRPNGYTF
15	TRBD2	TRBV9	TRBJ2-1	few	TGTGCCAGCAGCGACCCCGGGACTAGCATTAATGAGCAGTTCTTC	CASSDPGTSINEQFF
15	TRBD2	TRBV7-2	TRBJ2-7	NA	TGTGCCAGCAGATTCAAGCGGGGGGGCCCCTACGAGCAGTACTTC	CASRFKRGGPYEQYF
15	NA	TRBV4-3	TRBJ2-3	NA	TGCGCCAGCAGCCAAGGACTACTTAGCACAGATACGCAGTATTTT	CASSQGLLSTDTQYF
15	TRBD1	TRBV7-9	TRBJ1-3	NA	TGTGCCAGCAGCTTTGGGGACAGGGAGGGTGACACCATATATTTT	CASSFGDREGDTIYF
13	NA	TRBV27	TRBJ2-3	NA	TGTGCCAGCAGCTTTTATAGCGCAGATACGCAGTATTTT	CASSFYSADTQYF
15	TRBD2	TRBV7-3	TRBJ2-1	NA	TGTGCCAGCAGCCCCACTAGCGGCGAGGGCAATGAGCAGTTCTTC	CASSPTSGEGNEQFF
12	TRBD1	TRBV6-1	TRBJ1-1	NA	TGTGCCAGCTTCGGACAGGTTTATGAAGCTTTCTTT	CASFGQVYEAFF
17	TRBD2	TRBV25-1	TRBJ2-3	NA	TGTGCCAGCGAAGGGGTCGAGGGCGGGGGGGCTCCAGATACGCAGTATTTT	CASEGVEGGGAPDTQYF
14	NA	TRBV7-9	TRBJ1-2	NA	TGTTCCAGCAGCTTAACACAGGGTCGTTATGGCTACACCTTC	CSSSLTQGRYGYTF
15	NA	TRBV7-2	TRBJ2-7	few	TGTGCCAGCAGTTACGCCCAGGGGTTGGGGTACGAGCAGTACTTC	CASSYAQGLGYEQYF
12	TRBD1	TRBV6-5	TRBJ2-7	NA	TGTGCCAGCAGGGACAGGGGGCTCGAGCAGTACTTC	CASRDRGLEQYF
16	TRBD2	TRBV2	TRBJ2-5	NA	TGTGCCAGCAGTGAAGCTCGGACTAGCGCCCAAGAGACCCAGTACTTC	CASSEARTSAQETQYF
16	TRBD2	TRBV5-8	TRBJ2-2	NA	TGTGCCAGCAGCTTGTATAGCGGGGTGAACACCGGGGAGCTGTTTTTT	CASSLYSGVNTGELFF
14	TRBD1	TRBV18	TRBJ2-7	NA	TGTGCCAGCTCACTAAGGACAGGGGGCTACGAGCAGTACTTC	CASSLRTGGYEQYF
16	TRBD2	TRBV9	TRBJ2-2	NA	TGTGCCAGCAGCGCGGAACTAGCGGGAGTGGTCGGGGAGCTGTTTTTT	CASSAELAGVVGELFF
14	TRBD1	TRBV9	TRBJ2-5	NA	TGTGCCAGCAGCCTGGGGACAGCCCTGGAGACCCAGTACTTC	CASSLGTALETQYF
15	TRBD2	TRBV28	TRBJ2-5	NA	TGTGCCAGCAGTTCAGATCCGGGGGGGCAAGAGACCCAGTACTTC	CASSSDPGGQETQYF
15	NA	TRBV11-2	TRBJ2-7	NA	TGTGCCAGCAGCCCCGGAGCCAACTATTACTACGAGCAGTACTTC	CASSPGANYYYEQYF
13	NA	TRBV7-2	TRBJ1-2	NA	TGTGCCAGCAGCCCCAGAACTAACTATGGCTACACCTTC	CASSPRTNYGYTF
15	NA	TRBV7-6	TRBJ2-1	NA	TGTGCCAGCAGCCAAACAGCCCTATCCTACAATGAGCAGTTCTTC	CASSQTALSYNEQFF
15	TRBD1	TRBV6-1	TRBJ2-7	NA	TGTGCCAGCAGTGTGGGGCAGGGGGTATCCTACGAGCAGTACTTC	CASSVGQGVSYEQYF
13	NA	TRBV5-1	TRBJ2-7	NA	TGCGCCAGCAGCTCGTACAGGGCTCACGAGCAGTACTTC	CASSSYRAHEQYF
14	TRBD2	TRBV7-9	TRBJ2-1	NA	TGTGCCAGCAGCTGGACTAGCGGGGCCAATGAGCAGTTCTTC	CASSWTSGANEQFF
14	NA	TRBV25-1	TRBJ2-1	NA	TGTGCCAGCAGTGTAGGGGGTTCATACAATGAGCAGTTCTTC	CASSVGGSYNEQFF
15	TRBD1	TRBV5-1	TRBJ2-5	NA	TGCGCCAGCAGCCCAGTCGGGACAGGGGAAGAGACCCAGTACTTC	CASSPVGTGEETQYF
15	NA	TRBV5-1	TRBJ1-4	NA	TGCGCCAGCAGTTTTTATTCTGGAGACAATGAAAAACTGTTTTTT	CASSFYSGDNEKLFF
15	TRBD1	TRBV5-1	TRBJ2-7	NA	TGCGCCAGCAGCTTGGGGCAGGGGGCTGTCTACGAGCAGTACTTC	CASSLGQGAVYEQYF
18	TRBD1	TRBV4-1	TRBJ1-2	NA	TGCGCCAGCAGCCAGGGCCGGGACAGACAAAAAGCTAACTATGGCTACACCTTC	CASSQGRDRQKANYGYTF
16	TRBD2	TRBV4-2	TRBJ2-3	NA	TGTGCCAGCAGCCAAGATACTAGCGGGATAGTCGATACGCAGTATTTT	CASSQDTSGIVDTQYF
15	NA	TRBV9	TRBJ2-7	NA	TGTGCCAGCAGCGTAGGATGGGGGCAGGGCGACGAGCAGTACTTC	CASSVGWGQGDEQYF
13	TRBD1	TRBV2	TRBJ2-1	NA	TGTGCCAGCAGTGCGGGCAGGGGGAGTGAGCAGTTCTTC	CASSAGRGSEQFF
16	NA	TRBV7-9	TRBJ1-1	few	TGTGCCAGCAGCTTAGCGCGCGGGGTGATGAACACTGAAGCTTTCTTT	CASSLARGVMNTEAFF
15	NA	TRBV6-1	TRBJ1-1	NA	TGTGCCAGCAGAAGACAGTCAGGGTCGTTGGATGAAGCTTTCTTT	CASRRQSGSLDEAFF